This entry features one T cell receptor (beta chain) sequence. Its specificity is not known. This CDR3 has 16 amino acids. Trimming removed 5 bases from V and 1 base from J; junction bases left unmatched: 7. Germline V CDR1 and CDR2: SSHAT, FNYEAQ (reference sequence). These data belong to a study of shared clonotypes between healthy human individuals. On the study more broadly: CD4 naive and memory got three plates each, CD8 naive two, CD8 memory one. General study results and limits: At large depth, rarefaction still showed sorted-subset sequencing to be incomplete.

Naive CD8 cells were CD45RO-negative, positively selected for CCR7, excluding terminally differentiated effector memory CD45RA+ cells. The run depth of the assay was deep. Libraries were prepared by immunoSEQ multiplex PCR; TCRdb keeps only in-frame clonotypes and omits some of them. Of 2 million to 2.5 million clones listed, more than 85% are singletons. The receptor's source is a man younger than 30 in good health. Some clones in this sample may be carry-over from other donors' samples. The chain uses TRBV7-7 and TRBJ2-7, with 11 bases lining up with TRBD2. Sequencing was performed on naive CD8+ T cells from PBMCs. The CDR3, as DNA: TGTGCCAGCAGCCCGGGACTAGCGGAGAGTTCCTACGAGCAGTACTTC. Its protein is CASSPGLAESSYEQYF.